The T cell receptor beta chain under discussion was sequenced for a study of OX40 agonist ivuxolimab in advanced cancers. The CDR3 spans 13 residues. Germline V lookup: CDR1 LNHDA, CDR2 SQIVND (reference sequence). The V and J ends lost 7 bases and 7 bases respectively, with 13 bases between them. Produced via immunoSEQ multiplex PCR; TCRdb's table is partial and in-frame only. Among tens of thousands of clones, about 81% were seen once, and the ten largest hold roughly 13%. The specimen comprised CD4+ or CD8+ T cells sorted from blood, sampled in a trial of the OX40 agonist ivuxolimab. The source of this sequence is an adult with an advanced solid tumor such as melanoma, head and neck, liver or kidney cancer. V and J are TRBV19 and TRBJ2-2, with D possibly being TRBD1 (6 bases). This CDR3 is CASIQGTHGELFF. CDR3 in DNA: TGTGCCAGTATCCAGGGGACGCACGGGGAGCTGTTTTTT.